Following are 14 T cell receptor beta chains from one sample sequenced in a study of T cells in Graves' hyperthyroidism and ophthalmopathy. Amplified TCR beta CDR3 regions came from RNA transcripts. HTBI primers were employed in a first-round RT-PCR of the TCR CDR3. MiXCR was run by TCRdb on the multiplex PCR reads, yielding one entry per CDR3 protein. Of about 98,000 distinct CDR3 sequences listed, approximately 39% are singletons. The specimen sequenced was peripheral blood or thyroid tissue (not recorded which). The source is a woman in her twenties or thirties with Graves' hyperthyroidism.

Remarks on this clonotype: At one boundary the junction diverges from the germline segment, which might be a read error. This chain links TRBV7-9 with TRBJ1-1, with 7 bases matching TRBD1. Looked up from germline, CDR1 is SEHNR and CDR2 is FQNEAQ (reference sequence). This CDR3 has 14 residues. CDR3 DNA sequence: TGTGCTAGCAGCTTCACAGGGGAGAACACTGAAGCTCTCTTT. Translated, it gives CASSFTGENTEALF.

About this clonotype itself: One junction end disagrees with the germline gene, perhaps due to a read error. For the CDR3, the DNA is TGTGCCGGCAGCTTCAGGGGGAATAATTCACCCCTCCACTTT. Its translation: CAGSFRGNNSPLHF. The chain couples TRBV6-1 to TRBJ1-6; 7 nucleotides align to TRBD1. This CDR3 region has 14 residues. Per the germline V gene, CDR1 is MNHNS and CDR2 is SASEGT.

In its sample, this clonotype was seen many times. V usage is TRBV11-2 and J usage is TRBJ2-5; the D is unclear. The CDR3 spans 11 residues. V was cut by 9 bases and J by 5 bases, with 10 bases left in between. The germline V gene encodes CDR1 SGHAT and CDR2 FQNNGV. The CDR3 loop reads CASTIRETQYF. The CDR3 nucleotides are TGTGCCAGTACAATCCGGGAGACCCAGTACTTC.

The V and J genes are TRBV24-1 and TRBJ2-5; 10 nucleotides align to TRBD1. The CDR3 has 15 amino acids. Germline assignment: CDR1 KGHDR and CDR2 SFDVKD. V was pared by 4 bases and J by 5 bases, with 6 bases of the junction left unmatched. Here the CDR3 reads CATSDPRTGGETQYF. The CDR3, as DNA: TGTGCCACCAGTGACCCCAGGACAGGGGGGGAGACCCAGTACTTC.

This clonotype has a single count. This may stem from a read error, because a much larger clone lies one nucleotide away. Here the CDR3 omits its conserved ending phenylalanine or tryptophan, so a read error is the likely source. The CDR3 nucleotides are TGTGCCAGTGCCCGCCGCCATGTGTCCTACGAACAGTACCTC. This translates into CASARRHVSYEQYL. The V call is TRBV6-5, the J call TRBJ2-7, with D unresolved. The germline V gene has CDR1 MNHEY and CDR2 SVGAGI. The CDR3 covers 14 residues.

This clonotype was seen at least ten times. Compared with germline, one end of the junction differs, possibly owing to a read error. This chain connects TRBV7-6 to TRBJ2-7; 15 nucleotides agree with TRBD2. This CDR3 region has 15 residues. The germline gives CDR1 SGHVS, CDR2 FNYEAQ. CDR3 sequence: CAISRTSGRAYEQYF. CDR3 nucleotide sequence: TGTGCCATCAGCAGGACTAGCGGGAGGGCCTACGAGCAGTACTTC.

This CDR3 reads CASSDRIGQPQHF. The CDR3 bases are TGTGCCAGCTCGGACAGGATCGGACAGCCCCAGCATTTT. V usage is TRBV12-3 or TRBV12-4 and J usage is TRBJ1-5, with 7 bases matching TRBD1. V was pared by 8 bases and J by 7 bases, with 8 bases of the junction left unmatched. The CDR3 consists of 13 residues.

This clonotype was detected ten times or more. The rearrangement uses TRBV5-1 and TRBJ2-2; TRBD1 is a possible D gene (6 bases). The CDR3 covers 16 residues. Trimming stripped 0 bases from V and 1 base from J, with 10 bases between. Looked up from germline, CDR1 is SGHRS and CDR2 is YFSETQ. CDR3: CASSLGQGMNTGELFF. The CDR3 nucleotides read TGCGCCAGCAGCTTGGGTCAGGGGATGAACACCGGGGAGCTGTTTTTT.

This clonotype showed up just a few times. A single base separates this from a much larger clone, so it may be a read error. The gene calls are TRBV19 and TRBJ1-4; a weak D match, TRBD1 (5 bases). Per germline, CDR1 LNHDA and CDR2 SQIVND (reference sequence). This CDR3 region has 18 residues. Trimming took off 3 bases at V and 4 bases at J, with 21 bases between the two ends. For the CDR3, the DNA is TGTGCCAGTAGTATTGGGGGTCTACGTCGCCCTCGTAATGAAAAACTGTTTTTT. Protein: CASSIGGLRRPRNEKLFF.

This clonotype was detected many times. This chain connects TRBV6-6 to TRBJ1-3, with no clear D. Germline CDR1 MNHNY, CDR2 SVGAGI (reference sequence). Trimming cost V 6 bases and J 3 bases, with 15 bases left between them. CDR3 length: 15 amino acids. The chain's CDR3 is CASSSGDLIGNTIYF. CDR3 bases: TGTGCCAGCAGCTCCGGAGACCTTATTGGAAACACCATATATTTT.

The rearrangement uses TRBV7-9 and TRBJ2-7, with D perhaps TRBD1 or TRBD2 (6 bases each). The ends were cut back, 5 bases at V and 3 bases at J, with 17 bases in the middle. CDR1 is SEHNR and CDR2 is FQNEAQ in the germline V gene (reference sequence). The CDR3 totals 15 residues. The CDR3 DNA follows: TGTGCCAGCAGCCGAGGGGGGTCAGGCGGCTACGAGCAGTACTTC. Its translation is CASSRGGSGGYEQYF.

On this clonotype: A much larger clone differs by one base, so this may be a read error. Because the CDR3 is missing its conserved closing phenylalanine or tryptophan, this is likely a read error. The V and J genes are TRBV12-3 or TRBV12-4 and TRBJ2-6; D unclear. The CDR3 has 15 residues. V was pared by 3 bases and J by 1 base, with 7 bases between. In DNA, the CDR3 is TGTGCCAGCAGTTTCAAGTTATCTGGGGCCAACGTCCTGACTCTC. Residues: CASSFKLSGANVLTL.

The chain couples TRBV6-5 to TRBJ2-7; 9 positions match TRBD2. Germline V lookup: CDR1 MNHEY, CDR2 SVGAGI. The length of the CDR3 is 12 residues. V trimming: 6 bases; J trimming: 7 bases; junction bases outside the gene matches: 4. The CDR3 bases are TGTGCCAGCAGGCGGGGGGGGATGGAGCAGTACTTC. The encoded protein is CASRRGGMEQYF.

This rearrangement joins TRBV12-3 or TRBV12-4 to TRBJ2-2; 10 bases are a match to TRBD2. The junction had 10 bases not matched to a gene; V was cut back by 4 bases and J by 8 bases. The CDR3 is 16 residues long. This CDR3 is CASSWPGLAREGELFF. CDR3 in DNA: TGTGCCAGCAGTTGGCCGGGACTAGCGAGGGAAGGGGAGCTGTTTTTT.